This TCR beta chain was captured in a study of Ad26.COV2.S vaccination and SARS-CoV-2 variants. The treatment is: roughly 19 received Ad26.COV2.S at low or high dose, single or two shots; roughly five received placebo; per-sample allocation not given. Collection of samples fell on day 63 after the first vaccine or placebo injection. TCRdb keeps only in-frame clones here, not all; method: immunoSEQ multiplex PCR. The table lists roughly 320,000 clones, just over 85% of them singletons. Sample: peripheral blood, taken in a trial of Ad26.COV2.S vaccine versus placebo. The origin of this receptor is a person between 18 and 65 years old who received the Ad26.COV2.S COVID-19 vaccine or a placebo.

The CDR3 coding sequence is TGCAGCGTTGATGTCTCGGCTAGCGGGGGAGGGGCCCAGTACTTC. Amino acid sequence: CSVDVSASGGGAQYF. The chain employs TRBV29-1 and TRBJ2-5; TRBD2 matches 10 bases. The CDR3 sequence is 15 residues long. J lost 9 bases, V lost 3 bases, and 13 bases had no gene match. Germline assignment: CDR1 SQVTM and CDR2 ANQGSEA.